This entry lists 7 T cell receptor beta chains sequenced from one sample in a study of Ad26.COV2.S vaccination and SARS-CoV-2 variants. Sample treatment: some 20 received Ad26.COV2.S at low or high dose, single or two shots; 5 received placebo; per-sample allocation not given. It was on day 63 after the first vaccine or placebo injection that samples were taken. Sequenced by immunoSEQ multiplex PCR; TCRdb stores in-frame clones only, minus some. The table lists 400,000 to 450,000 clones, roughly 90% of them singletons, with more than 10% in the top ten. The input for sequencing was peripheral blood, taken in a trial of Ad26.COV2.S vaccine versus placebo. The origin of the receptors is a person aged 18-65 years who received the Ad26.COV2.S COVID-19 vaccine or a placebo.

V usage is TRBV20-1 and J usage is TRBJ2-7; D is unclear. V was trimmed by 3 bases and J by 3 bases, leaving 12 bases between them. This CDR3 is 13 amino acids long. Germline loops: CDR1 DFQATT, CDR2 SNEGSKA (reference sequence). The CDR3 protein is CSASERGFYEQYF. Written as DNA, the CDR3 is TGCAGTGCTAGTGAACGCGGTTTCTACGAGCAGTACTTC.

The CDR3 sequence is CASSSLQPQHF. The CDR3, as DNA: TGTGCCAGCAGCTCACTTCAGCCCCAGCATTTT. The chain couples TRBV5-8 to TRBJ1-5; D not resolved. The CDR3 loop spans 11 amino acids. Deletions cut 3 bases from V and 6 bases from J, with 4 bases between. From germline, CDR1 is SGHTS and CDR2 YDEGEE.

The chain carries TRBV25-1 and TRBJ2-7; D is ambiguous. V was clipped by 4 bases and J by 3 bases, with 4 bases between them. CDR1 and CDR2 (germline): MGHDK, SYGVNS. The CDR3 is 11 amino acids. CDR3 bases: TGTGCCAGCAGTGCCAGCTACGAGCAGTACTTC. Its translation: CASSASYEQYF.

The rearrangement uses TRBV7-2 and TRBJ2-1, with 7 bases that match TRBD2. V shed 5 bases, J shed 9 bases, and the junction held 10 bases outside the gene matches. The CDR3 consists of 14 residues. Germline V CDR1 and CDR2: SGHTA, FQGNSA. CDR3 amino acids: CASSTRLARAEQFF. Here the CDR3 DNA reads TGTGCCAGCAGCACCAGACTAGCTCGGGCTGAGCAGTTCTTC.

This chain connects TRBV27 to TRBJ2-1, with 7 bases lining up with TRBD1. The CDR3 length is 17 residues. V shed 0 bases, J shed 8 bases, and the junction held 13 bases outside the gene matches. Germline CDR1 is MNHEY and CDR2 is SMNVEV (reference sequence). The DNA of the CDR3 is TGTGCCAGCAGTTTATCAACCACGGGACAGTCGTGGGATGAGCAGTTCTTC. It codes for CASSLSTTGQSWDEQFF.

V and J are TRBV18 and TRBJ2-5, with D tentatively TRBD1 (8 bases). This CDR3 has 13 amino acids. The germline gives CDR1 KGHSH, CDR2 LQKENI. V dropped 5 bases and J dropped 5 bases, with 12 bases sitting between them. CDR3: CASSTQGGETQYF. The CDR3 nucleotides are TGTGCCAGCTCAACACAGGGGGGGGAGACCCAGTACTTC. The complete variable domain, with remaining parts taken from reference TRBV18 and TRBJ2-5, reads NAGVMQNPRHLVRRRGQEARLRCSPMKGHSHVYWYRQLPEEGLKFMVYLQKENIIDESGMPKERFSAEFPKEGPSILRIQQVVRGDSAAYFCASSTQGGETQYFGPGTRLLVL.

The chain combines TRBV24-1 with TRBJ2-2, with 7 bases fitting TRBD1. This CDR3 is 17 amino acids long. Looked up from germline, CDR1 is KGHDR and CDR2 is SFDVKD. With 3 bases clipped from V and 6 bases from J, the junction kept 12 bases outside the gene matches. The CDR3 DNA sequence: TGTGCCACCAGTGATATACCGGGACAGAGGCCCGCCGGGGAGCTGTTTTTT. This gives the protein CATSDIPGQRPAGELFF.